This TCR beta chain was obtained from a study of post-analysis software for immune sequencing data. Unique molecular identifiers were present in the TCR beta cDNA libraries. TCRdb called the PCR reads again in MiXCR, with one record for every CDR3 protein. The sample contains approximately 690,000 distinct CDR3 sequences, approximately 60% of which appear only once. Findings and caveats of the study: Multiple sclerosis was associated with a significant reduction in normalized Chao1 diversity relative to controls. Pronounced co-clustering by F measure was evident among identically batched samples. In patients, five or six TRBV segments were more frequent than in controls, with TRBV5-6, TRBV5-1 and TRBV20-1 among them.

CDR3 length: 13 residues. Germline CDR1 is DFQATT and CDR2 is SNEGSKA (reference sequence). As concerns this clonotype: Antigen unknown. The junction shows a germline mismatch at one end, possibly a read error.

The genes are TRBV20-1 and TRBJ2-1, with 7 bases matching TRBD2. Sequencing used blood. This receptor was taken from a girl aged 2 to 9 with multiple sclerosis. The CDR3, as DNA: TGCAGTACTAGACGGGAGGATTACAATGAGCAGTTCTTC. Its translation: CSTRREDYNEQFF.